Listed here are 30 T cell receptor beta chains from one sample, sequenced in a study of cytomegalovirus exposure and HLA in healthy donors. PCR was performed using 60 Vbeta and 13 Jbeta primers. Data came from immunoSEQ multiplex PCR; TCRdb stores just in-frame clones and leaves some out. The table has 150,000 to 200,000 clones, approximately 80% seen once. Source material: PBMCs. These TCRs come from a woman aged 40 to 50 in good health and CMV-seronegative.

The rearrangement links TRBV5-8 to TRBJ1-4; D is unresolved. This CDR3 is built from 12 residues. Germline loops: CDR1 SGHTS, CDR2 YDEGEE. V dropped 1 base and J dropped 6 bases, with 4 bases sitting between them. Here the CDR3 DNA reads TGTGCCAGCAGCTTGACGGATGAAAAACTGTTTTTT. Its protein product is CASSLTDEKLFF.

This clone was observed a few times. The V gene is TRBV6-1, the J gene TRBJ1-2, with a possible D match to TRBD1 (6 bases). This CDR3 is built from 18 residues. Per the germline V gene, CDR1 is MNHNS and CDR2 is SASEGT. V was cut by 4 bases and J by 0 bases, with 21 bases left in between. DNA of the CDR3: TGTGCCAGCAGTGCAGGTTGGTGGACAGAGGATTCTAACTATGGCTACACCTTC. It encodes CASSAGWWTEDSNYGYTF.

This chain connects TRBV7-6 to TRBJ2-7; D possibly corresponds to TRBD1 (5 bases). V was clipped by 4 bases and J by 1 base, with 8 bases between them. The CDR3 has 13 residues. Germline loops: CDR1 SGHVS, CDR2 FNYEAQ. CDR3 sequence reads: CASSSQGSYEQYF. DNA for the CDR3: TGTGCCAGCAGCTCCCAGGGTTCCTACGAGCAGTACTTC.

The chain links TRBV18 to TRBJ2-3; D might be TRBD1 (6 bases). This CDR3 has 15 residues. V was trimmed by 3 bases and J by 0 bases, leaving 10 bases between them. Looked up from germline, CDR1 is KGHSH and CDR2 is LQKENI. The CDR3 DNA follows: TGTGCCAGCTCACCCCGACAGGTTAGCACAGATACGCAGTATTTT. Its protein is CASSPRQVSTDTQYF.

V and J are TRBV4-3 and TRBJ1-1; D remains unclear. The CDR3 contains 14 residues. The V end was cut by 4 bases, the J end by 2 bases, with 11 bases between. Germline V lookup: CDR1 LGHNA, CDR2 YSLEER. The DNA of the CDR3 is TGCGCCAGCAGCCCCAAAGTAAGCAACACTGAAGCTTTCTTT. It specifies CASSPKVSNTEAFF.

The chain carries TRBV30 and TRBJ2-6; D may be TRBD1 (6 bases). CDR3 length equals 14 residues. Trimming removed 4 bases at V and 1 base at J, with 8 bases between. Germline V gene lookup returns CDR1 GTSNPN and CDR2 SVGIG (reference sequence). CDR3 residues: CAWTTGSGANVLTF. Here the CDR3 DNA reads TGTGCCTGGACTACAGGGTCTGGGGCCAACGTCCTGACTTTC.

Only a few counts were recorded for this clone. CDR3 sequence: CASSLGAQGYGYTF. DNA for the CDR3: TGTGCCAGCAGCTTAGGAGCGCAGGGTTATGGCTACACCTTC. The chain joins TRBV7-2 to TRBJ1-2, with D possibly TRBD1 on 5 matching bases. This CDR3 is 14 amino acids long. Trimming took off 1 base at V and 5 bases at J, with 11 bases between the two ends. CDR1 is SGHTA and CDR2 is FQGNSA in the germline V gene.

The CDR3 spells CAISESGVEGTEAFF. The DNA of the CDR3 is TGTGCCATCAGTGAGTCGGGGGTGGAGGGCACTGAAGCTTTCTTT. J is TRBJ1-1 and V is TRBV10-3, with TRBD1 as a possible D gene (5 bases). CDR3 length: 15 residues. Per germline, CDR1 ENHRY and CDR2 SYGVKD. The V and J ends lost 0 bases and 4 bases respectively, with 12 bases between them.

This sequence joins TRBV7-2 and TRBJ1-2; tentative D call: TRBD1 (6 bases). This CDR3 has 18 amino acids. Trimming shortened V by 1 base and J by 4 bases, and 22 bases separated the two germline ends. Germline V gives CDR1 SGHTA, CDR2 FQGNSA. CDR3 amino acids: CASSLGGMGGGSGYGYTF. The CDR3 DNA follows: TGTGCCAGCAGCTTAGGGGGGATGGGGGGGGGCTCGGGCTATGGCTACACCTTC.

The V and J genes are TRBV27 and TRBJ1-5; no clear D. V was cut by 5 bases and J by 1 base, with 3 bases left in between. The CDR3 runs 12 residues. The V gene's germline CDR1 is MNHEY and CDR2 SMNVEV (reference sequence). For the CDR3, the DNA is TGTGCCAGCAGTCAAAGCAATCAGCCCCAGCATTTT. As protein: CASSQSNQPQHF.

The chain uses TRBV7-2 and TRBJ2-3, with D unclear. The V gene lost 5 bases and the J gene lost 7 bases, with 16 bases spanning the gap. The CDR3 contains 14 residues. CDR1 and CDR2 (germline): SGHTA, FQGNSA. The CDR3 DNA sequence: TGTGCCAGCAGCAAAACGTACGGTGAACATACGCAGTATTTT. The encoded protein is CASSKTYGEHTQYF.

V is TRBV29-1 and J is TRBJ2-1; TRBD2 might be the D (6 bases). Trimming removed 5 bases from V and 8 bases from J, with 16 bases in between. The germline CDR1 and CDR2 sequences are SQVTM and ANQGSEA. The CDR3 is 13 residues long. The CDR3 sequence: CSVRDARGHEQFF. In DNA, the CDR3 is TGCAGCGTTAGGGACGCGCGGGGCCATGAGCAGTTCTTC.

This clone has just one count. The chain recombines TRBV29-1 with TRBJ2-5; 7 bases align to TRBD1. This CDR3 has 12 amino acids. The germline V gene has CDR1 SQVTM and CDR2 ANQGSEA. With 7 bases clipped from V and 8 bases from J, the junction kept 10 bases outside the gene matches. CDR3: CSARGPGDTQYF. CDR3 nucleotides: TGCAGCGCAAGGGGGCCGGGCGATACCCAGTACTTC.

The chain employs TRBV19 and TRBJ1-5; the D gene is possibly TRBD1 (6 bases). Germline CDR1 and CDR2: LNHDA and SQIVND (reference sequence). The CDR3 totals 14 residues. Trimming took off 3 bases at V and 10 bases at J, with 16 bases between the two ends. The CDR3 sequence is CASSIKSSGGPQHF. As DNA, the CDR3 is TGTGCCAGTAGTATTAAGTCCTCGGGGGGCCCCCAGCATTTT.

This CDR3 is CASSWSGVGGYEQYF. In nucleotides, the CDR3 is TGTGCCAGCAGCTGGAGCGGGGTCGGGGGCTACGAGCAGTACTTC. The chain uses TRBV27 and TRBJ2-7; TRBD2 agrees at 7 bases. The CDR3 has 15 residues. Germline lookup yields CDR1 MNHEY and CDR2 SMNVEV (reference sequence). The junction had 11 bases not matched to a gene; V was cut back by 6 bases and J by 3 bases.

The gene calls are TRBV18 and TRBJ2-3; 7 nucleotides align to TRBD1. Germline CDR1 is KGHSH and CDR2 is LQKENI. With 5 bases clipped from V and 4 bases from J, the junction kept 0 bases outside the gene matches. The CDR3 length is 12 residues. The CDR3 here is CASSRGPDTQYF. DNA of the CDR3: TGTGCCAGCTCAAGGGGGCCAGATACGCAGTATTTT.

This clone was found a few times. The V and J genes are TRBV2 and TRBJ1-1; tentative D call: TRBD1 (6 bases). Germline CDR1 and CDR2: SNHLY and FYNNEI. V was shortened by 4 bases and J by 1 base, with 7 bases between the two germline ends. The CDR3 contains 13 residues. The CDR3: CASSVGGNTEAFF. In DNA form, the CDR3 reads TGTGCCAGCAGTGTAGGGGGGAACACTGAAGCTTTCTTT.

This CDR3 is CAISGDWTSTDTQYF. The DNA of the CDR3 is TGTGCCATCAGCGGGGACTGGACTAGCACAGATACGCAGTATTTT. The chain is built from TRBV10-3 and TRBJ2-3, with D possibly being TRBD2 (6 bases). Between the trimmed V and J ends, which lost 6 bases and 0 bases, there was a span of 13 bases. The V gene's germline CDR1 is ENHRY and CDR2 SYGVKD. The CDR3 runs to 15 residues.

V usage is TRBV7-7 and J usage is TRBJ2-2; D is perhaps TRBD2 (6 bases). Germline CDR1 and CDR2: SSHAT and FNYEAQ (reference sequence). This CDR3 is 15 amino acids long. The ends were cut back, 5 bases at V and 5 bases at J, with 15 bases in the middle. The CDR3 sequence: CASSPGEVRTGELFF. In DNA, the CDR3 is TGTGCCAGCAGCCCCGGGGAGGTTAGGACCGGGGAGCTGTTTTTT.

This clone came up a few times. The chain combines TRBV30 with TRBJ2-1; 8 bases line up with TRBD1. CDR3 size: 14 residues. V trimming: 1 base; J trimming: 4 bases; junction bases outside the gene matches: 3. Germline V lookup: CDR1 GTSNPN, CDR2 SVGIG (reference sequence). For the CDR3, the DNA is TGTGCCTGGAGTGGGGACAGGCTTTACAATGAGCAGTTCTTC. This encodes CAWSGDRLYNEQFF.

The gene calls are TRBV19 and TRBJ2-7; 11 positions match TRBD1. The junction had 17 bases not matched to a gene; V was cut back by 7 bases and J by 6 bases. Germline-derived CDR1 and CDR2 are LNHDA and SQIVND (reference sequence). CDR3 length equals 17 residues. The CDR3: CASNSGQPGQGVTEQYF. In nucleotides, the CDR3 is TGTGCCAGTAATTCCGGACAACCGGGACAGGGGGTAACCGAGCAGTACTTC.

V is TRBV19 and J is TRBJ2-3; D is uncertain. This CDR3 spans 11 amino acids. Deletions cut 6 bases from V and 6 bases from J, with 7 bases between. Germline values: CDR1 LNHDA, CDR2 SQIVND (reference sequence). CDR3 coding DNA: TGTGCCAGTAGGACTTTGGATACGCAGTATTTT. This gives the protein CASRTLDTQYF.

A single count supports this clone. The V gene is TRBV27, the J gene TRBJ2-2; the D is unclear. Germline assignment: CDR1 MNHEY and CDR2 SMNVEV (reference sequence). This CDR3 spans 13 amino acids. V was clipped by 8 bases and J by 0 bases, with 7 bases between them. The CDR3 sequence is CASRDTNTGELFF. DNA of the CDR3: TGTGCCAGCCGTGACACGAACACCGGGGAGCTGTTTTTT.

This rearrangement joins TRBV6-5 to TRBJ2-7; D is possibly TRBD2 (6 bases). Germline loops: CDR1 MNHEY, CDR2 SVGAGI. The CDR3 runs to 15 residues. Between the trimmed V and J ends, which lost 3 bases and 7 bases, there was a span of 19 bases. The CDR3 nucleotides read TGTGCCAGCAGTTATGGTGTCAGGGCGGGACCGGAGCAGTACTTC. Translating gives CASSYGVRAGPEQYF.

The rearrangement uses TRBV5-6 and TRBJ1-1; 7 positions agree with TRBD1. V gave up 2 bases and J gave up 3 bases; unmatched junction bases: 10. CDR1 is SGHDT, CDR2 YYEEEE, per germline. CDR3 length: 16 residues. In DNA form, the CDR3 reads TGTGCCAGCAGCTTCGAGCCAGGGGGTAGTTACACTGAAGCTTTCTTT. Protein product: CASSFEPGGSYTEAFF.

The chain employs TRBV9 and TRBJ2-1; 7 positions match TRBD1. This CDR3 spans 14 amino acids. Germline CDR1 reads SGDLS; CDR2 reads YYNGEE. V lost 4 bases and J lost 8; bases outside the gene matches: 9. CDR3 sequence: CASSSTGLSDEQFF. The CDR3 DNA follows: TGTGCCAGCAGCTCGACAGGGTTATCAGATGAGCAGTTCTTC.

The CDR3 nucleotides read TGTGCCTGGAGTGTAACCCCCGTAGTTGAGACCCAGTACTTC. This codes for CAWSVTPVVETQYF. This chain uses TRBV30 with TRBJ2-5; the D is unclear. The V end was cut by 0 bases, the J end by 5 bases, with 13 bases between. The CDR3 is 14 amino acids. Germline V CDR1 and CDR2: GTSNPN, SVGIG (reference sequence).

A few counts support this clone. The chain joins TRBV18 to TRBJ1-1, with D hard to call. Trimming removed 3 bases from V and 1 base from J, with 9 bases in between. The CDR3 is 14 amino acids. Germline lookup yields CDR1 KGHSH and CDR2 LQKENI. CDR3 sequence (DNA): TGTGCCAGCTCACCCGCGCGGGCGAACACTGAAGCTTTCTTT. It is translated as CASSPARANTEAFF.

The chain links TRBV7-9 to TRBJ1-1; possible D gene TRBD1, 6 bases. Trimming pared 3 bases from V and 11 bases from J, leaving 19 bases between. The germline gives CDR1 SEHNR, CDR2 FQNEAQ (reference sequence). This CDR3 is built from 14 residues. CDR3 DNA: TGTGCCAGCAGCTTCGGGACACGCAGGCAGGGGGCTTTCTTT. Translated, it gives CASSFGTRRQGAFF. The full variable domain, rest sourced from reference TRBV7-9 and TRBJ1-1, is DTGVSQNPRHKITKRGQNVTFRCDPISEHNRLYWYRQTLGQGPEFLTYFQNEAQLEKSRLLSDRFSAERPKGSFSTLEIQRTEQGDSAMYLCASSFGTRRQGAFFGQGTRLTVV.

The J gene is TRBJ1-2, the V gene TRBV30; TRBD1 might be the D (6 bases). From germline, CDR1 is GTSNPN and CDR2 SVGIG (reference sequence). V lost 4 bases and J lost 8, with 14 bases in between. The CDR3 is 12 residues long. The CDR3 DNA reads TGTGCCTGGACGGGGGGGGCAGGCGGCTACACCTTC. Translated: CAWTGGAGGYTF.